Below, 5 T cell receptor beta chains from the same sample are listed, as sequenced in a study of T cell responses to AZD1222 COVID-19 vaccine (dated by TCRdb to about 2021). The time point tag for this specimen amounts to: baseline before first vaccination. Libraries came from the immunoSEQ multiplex PCR assay. The table was pulled from immuneACCESS by TCRdb, which kept in-frame rearrangements only. Such tables lose some clones; where checked, under half of the loss comes from unresolved V genes, and the rest has no known cause. The sample has about 130,000 clones on record, under 90% of them singletons. In total, the top ten clones hold approximately 20% of the sample. The specimen was peripheral blood, collected on day 0 of AZD1222 vaccination. These TCRs come from an adult in good health.

J is TRBJ1-5 and V is TRBV27; D remains ambiguous. From germline, CDR1 is MNHEY and CDR2 SMNVEV (reference sequence). V was pared by 8 bases and J by 10 bases, with 12 bases between. The CDR3 sequence is 11 residues long. Written as DNA, the CDR3 is TGTGCCAGCGGAGTTCAGTTTCCCCAGCATTTT. This codes for CASGVQFPQHF.

The genes are TRBV24-1 and TRBJ1-1; a possible D gene is TRBD1 (5 bases). Trimming stripped 7 bases from V and 1 base from J, with 12 bases between. Germline CDR1 and CDR2: KGHDR and SFDVKD. This CDR3 contains 14 residues. The chain's CDR3 is CATRGGGSNTEAFF. The CDR3 region has the DNA TGTGCCACCAGGGGTGGGGGGTCGAACACTGAAGCTTTCTTT.

V and J are TRBV10-1 and TRBJ2-7; 10 bases align to TRBD2. The trim removed 0 bases at V and 7 bases at J, leaving 3 bases unmatched. The CDR3 is 14 amino acids. Looked up from germline, CDR1 is WNHNN and CDR2 is SYGVQD (reference sequence). The CDR3 here is CASSESTGLAEQYF. The CDR3 DNA reads as TGCGCCAGCAGTGAGTCGACGGGACTAGCGGAGCAGTACTTC.

The genes are TRBV4-1 and TRBJ1-1, with TRBD1 matching 9 bases. CDR3 length equals 15 residues. V lost 1 base to trimming and J lost 11 bases; unmatched junction nucleotides: 11. Looked up from germline, CDR1 is MGHRA and CDR2 is YSYEKL. CDR3 residues: CASSQVGSGTGIAFF. The CDR3 DNA sequence: TGCGCCAGCAGCCAAGTGGGATCGGGGACAGGGATCGCTTTCTTT.

The rearrangement uses TRBV4-2 and TRBJ2-2; 11 nucleotides match TRBD2. V gave up 1 base and J gave up 6 bases; unmatched junction bases: 4. Germline CDR1 and CDR2: LGHNA and YNFKEQ. The CDR3 sequence is 16 residues long. The CDR3 reads CASSQGLAGGPGELFF. The CDR3 bases are TGTGCCAGCAGCCAAGGGCTAGCGGGGGGCCCCGGGGAGCTGTTTTTT.